One sample yielded the 32 T cell receptor beta chains listed below, sequenced in a study of OX40 agonist ivuxolimab in advanced cancers. Repertoires were generated with immunoSEQ multiplex PCR, while TCRdb's copy carries only in-frame clones and drops some. Here the sample spans over 80,000 clones, 80% to 90% being singletons. Material: CD4+ or CD8+ T cells sorted from blood, obtained in a trial of the OX40 agonist ivuxolimab. Receptors originate from an adult with an advanced solid tumor such as melanoma, head and neck, liver or kidney cancer.

This rearrangement joins TRBV20-1 to TRBJ1-1; a weak D match, TRBD1 (5 bases). V gave up 1 base and J gave up 9 bases, with 9 bases separating them. The germline CDR1 and CDR2 sequences are DFQATT and SNEGSKA (reference sequence). This CDR3 spans 11 amino acids. CDR3 sequence: CSARGTSQAFF. The CDR3 DNA reads TGCAGTGCTAGAGGGACATCACAAGCTTTCTTT.

The genes are TRBV6-5 and TRBJ2-1, with 7 bases that match TRBD2. Germline CDR1 MNHEY, CDR2 SVGAGI. This CDR3 spans 15 amino acids. V shed 0 bases and J 7 bases; nucleotides not matched to a gene: 6. The CDR3 loop reads CASSYSAGARNEQFF. Written as DNA, the CDR3 is TGTGCCAGCAGTTACTCGGCGGGAGCTCGGAATGAGCAGTTCTTC.

The chain carries TRBV5-4 and TRBJ2-1; the D gene is possibly TRBD1 (5 bases). V was trimmed by 0 bases and J by 1 base, leaving 8 bases between them. CDR3 length: 15 residues. The germline CDR1 and CDR2 sequences are SGHNT and YYREEE (reference sequence). CDR3 in amino acids: CASSLEAGSYNEQFF. The CDR3 DNA sequence: TGTGCCAGCAGCTTGGAAGCAGGGTCCTACAATGAGCAGTTCTTC.

J is TRBJ2-2 and V is TRBV5-1; a weak D match, TRBD2 (6 bases). The V end was cut by 6 bases, the J end by 4 bases, with 16 bases between. This CDR3 is built from 15 residues. Germline V lookup: CDR1 SGHRS, CDR2 YFSETQ. The CDR3, as DNA: TGCGCCAGCATGGAAGGTAGCGGCTCCACCGGGGAGCTGTTTTTT. This sequence encodes CASMEGSGSTGELFF.

The V gene is TRBV19, the J gene TRBJ1-5; a weak D match, TRBD1 (5 bases). Germline CDR1 is LNHDA and CDR2 is SQIVND (reference sequence). The CDR3 contains 15 residues. Trimming stripped 2 bases from V and 9 bases from J, with 17 bases between. CDR3 DNA: TGTGCCAGTAGTATACGCGCGCCCGAGGGGCCGCCCCAGCATTTT. Residues: CASSIRAPEGPPQHF.

V and J are TRBV6-6 and TRBJ2-7; TRBD2 aligns across 8 bases. Germline values: CDR1 MNHNY, CDR2 SVGAGI (reference sequence). The V and J ends lost 6 bases and 6 bases, in that order; junction bases with no gene match: 13. This CDR3 region has 15 residues. CDR3 sequence (DNA): TGTGCCAGCAGCCGCCCCCAAGCGGGAGAGGGCGAGCAGTACTTC. Protein sequence: CASSRPQAGEGEQYF.

This CDR3 is CASSLSPGANEQYV. The CDR3 region has the DNA TGTGCCAGCAGCTTATCTCCAGGGGCCAACGAGCAGTACGTC. This sequence joins TRBV7-9 and TRBJ2-7; TRBD1 might be the D (6 bases). The CDR3 length is 14 residues. With 2 bases removed from V and 5 bases from J, the gap between germline ends came to 13 bases. Per the germline V gene, CDR1 is SEHNR and CDR2 is FQNEAQ (reference sequence).

This clone was seen only a few times. The CDR3 nucleotides are TGTGCCAGCAGTTACCAGCGGTCTGGGGCCAACGTCCTGACTTTC. This encodes CASSYQRSGANVLTF. V is TRBV6-5 and J is TRBJ2-6, with D perhaps matching TRBD2 (5 bases). The germline CDR1 and CDR2 sequences are MNHEY and SVGAGI. CDR3 size: 15 residues. V lost 2 bases and J 1 base, leaving 6 bases between the germline ends.

The chain is built from TRBV28 and TRBJ1-1; 7 nucleotides match TRBD1. CDR1 and CDR2 (germline): MDHEN, SYDVKM. Trimming at V came to 4 bases and at J to 1 base, leaving 6 bases not matched to a gene. The CDR3 spans 15 residues. The CDR3 here is CASSYSGQANTEAFF. The DNA for the CDR3 is TGTGCCAGCAGTTACTCCGGACAGGCGAACACTGAAGCTTTCTTT.

The chain carries TRBV19 and TRBJ2-1; D possibly corresponds to TRBD1 (6 bases). Germline assignment: CDR1 LNHDA and CDR2 SQIVND (reference sequence). The CDR3 totals 13 residues. V lost 2 bases and J lost 5, with 7 bases in between. CDR3 sequence: CASSIQGNNEQFF. CDR3 nucleotide sequence: TGTGCCAGTAGTATACAGGGGAACAATGAGCAGTTCTTC.

The rearrangement uses TRBV4-3 and TRBJ2-2; 7 nucleotides align to TRBD2. Germline assignment: CDR1 LGHNA and CDR2 YSLEER. J gave up 5 bases and V 0 bases, and 3 bases lay outside the gene matches. This CDR3 is 15 amino acids long. CDR3 amino acids: CASSQDGRGTGELFF. CDR3 coding DNA: TGCGCCAGCAGCCAAGATGGGAGGGGTACCGGGGAGCTGTTTTTT.

This clone was detected only a few times. The gene calls are TRBV4-2 and TRBJ2-1; possibly TRBD1 for D (5 bases). The V end was cut by 0 bases, the J end by 5 bases, with 8 bases between. Germline V gives CDR1 LGHNA, CDR2 YNFKEQ. The CDR3 is 14 amino acids. The CDR3 reads CASSQEWGNNEQFF. CDR3 coding DNA: TGTGCCAGCAGCCAAGAGTGGGGCAACAATGAGCAGTTCTTC.

The chain employs TRBV4-3 and TRBJ2-3, with TRBD2 matching over 13 bases. The V gene end was trimmed by 0 bases and the J gene end by 1 base; junction bases not matched to a gene: 4. Germline values: CDR1 LGHNA, CDR2 YSLEER. This CDR3 has 18 residues. CDR3 DNA: TGCGCCAGCAGCCAAGATTCAGGACTAGCGGGAGGCACAGATACGCAGTATTTT. Translating it yields CASSQDSGLAGGTDTQYF.

The rearrangement joins TRBV10-2 to TRBJ2-5; 9 bases line up with TRBD2. Germline CDR1 is WSHSY and CDR2 is SAAADI. The CDR3 has 13 amino acids. J gave up 5 bases and V 7 bases, and 5 bases lay outside the gene matches. This CDR3 reads CASKAGGGETQYF. For the CDR3, the DNA is TGCGCCAGCAAAGCGGGAGGTGGGGAGACCCAGTACTTC.

V is TRBV30 and J is TRBJ1-2, with D possibly matching TRBD1 (6 bases). CDR3 length: 15 amino acids. Trimming cost V 0 bases and J 8 bases, with 19 bases left between them. Per germline, CDR1 GTSNPN and CDR2 SVGIG (reference sequence). CDR3 sequence reads: CAWSVGGYRAGGYTF. The CDR3 DNA is TGTGCCTGGAGTGTCGGGGGGTACAGGGCGGGCGGCTACACCTTC.

V usage is TRBV11-2 and J usage is TRBJ2-3, with TRBD2 as a possible D gene (5 bases). V dropped 7 bases and J dropped 4 bases, with 15 bases sitting between them. This CDR3 is 14 amino acids long. Germline lookup yields CDR1 SGHAT and CDR2 FQNNGV. CDR3 protein: CASIPPSSSDTQYF. Here the CDR3 DNA reads TGTGCCAGCATCCCGCCTAGCTCGTCAGATACGCAGTATTTT.

The rearrangement links TRBV6-1 to TRBJ2-5; D ambiguous. Trimming cost V 5 bases and J 1 base, with 11 bases left between them. Germline V gene lookup returns CDR1 MNHNS and CDR2 SASEGT. The CDR3 has 14 residues. CDR3 DNA: TGTGCCAGCAGTTCCCGGGTAGCCCAAGAGACCCAGTACTTC. It codes for CASSSRVAQETQYF.

The chain couples TRBV28 to TRBJ1-5, with TRBD1 as a possible D gene (6 bases). Trimming removed 4 bases at V and 2 bases at J, with 12 bases between. The CDR3 runs 15 residues. Germline V gene data show CDR1 as MDHEN and CDR2 as SYDVKM. The CDR3 DNA follows: TGTGCCAGCAGTTCCCCAAGGGGGGGCAATCAGCCCCAGCATTTT. This gives the protein CASSSPRGGNQPQHF.

This clone was observed a single time. The CDR3 region is CASSLYDRQGYTF. The CDR3 region has the DNA TGTGCCAGCAGCTTATACGACAGGCAGGGCTACACCTTC. The rearrangement joins TRBV7-2 to TRBJ1-2; D is possibly TRBD1 (6 bases). This CDR3 has 13 residues. Germline-derived CDR1 and CDR2 are SGHTA and FQGNSA. Trimming removed 2 bases from V and 8 bases from J, with 12 bases in between.

The chain links TRBV19 to TRBJ2-5, with 11 bases fitting TRBD1. This CDR3 has 15 amino acids. Per the germline V gene, CDR1 is LNHDA and CDR2 is SQIVND (reference sequence). V shed 5 bases and J 5 bases; nucleotides not matched to a gene: 7. The CDR3, as DNA: TGTGCCAGTAGTCCCCGGACAGGGGGCTTGGAGACCCAGTACTTC. Protein: CASSPRTGGLETQYF.

V usage is TRBV28 and J usage is TRBJ1-4, with 7 positions matching TRBD1. Unmatched junction bases numbered 2, after V lost 7 bases and J lost 3 bases. The V gene's germline CDR1 is MDHEN and CDR2 SYDVKM. The CDR3 covers 13 residues. This chain's CDR3 is CASTGQANEKLFF. For the CDR3, the DNA is TGTGCCAGCACCGGACAGGCTAATGAAAAACTGTTTTTT.

J is TRBJ2-2 and V is TRBV7-8, with D unresolved. CDR3 length: 13 amino acids. The germline V gene encodes CDR1 SGHVS and CDR2 FQNEAQ. V lost 5 bases and J lost 7, with 11 bases in between. CDR3 amino acids: CASSPPGFGELFF. CDR3 coding DNA: TGTGCCAGCAGCCCGCCAGGATTCGGGGAGCTGTTTTTT.

This chain uses TRBV19 with TRBJ2-5; 7 bases are a match to TRBD1. V lost 5 bases and J lost 2; bases outside the gene matches: 8. Germline V lookup: CDR1 LNHDA, CDR2 SQIVND (reference sequence). This CDR3 has 15 residues. The CDR3: CASSPLGTAQETQYF. The DNA of the CDR3 is TGTGCCAGTAGTCCTCTAGGGACAGCACAAGAGACCCAGTACTTC.

The chain is built from TRBV10-3 and TRBJ2-1, with D possibly TRBD2 on 7 matching bases. Germline V gene lookup returns CDR1 ENHRY and CDR2 SYGVKD. The CDR3 has 14 amino acids. Trimming pared 8 bases from V and 0 bases from J, leaving 11 bases between. The CDR3 here is CAIGGGSSYNEQFF. The CDR3 DNA reads TGTGCCATCGGGGGCGGGAGCTCCTACAATGAGCAGTTCTTC.

Turning to this clone: One end of the junction is discordant with germline, which a read error may explain. This chain uses TRBV7-7 with TRBJ2-2; D call uncertain. The CDR3 length is 12 residues. Germline V lookup: CDR1 SSHAT, CDR2 FNYEAQ (reference sequence). The CDR3 DNA follows: TGTGCTAGCAGCTCGAACACCGGGGAGCTGTTTTTT. Residues: CASSSNTGELFF.

This clone was seen a single time. The gene calls are TRBV13 and TRBJ1-3; perhaps TRBD1 as D (5 bases). The germline V and J ends were trimmed by 4 bases and 4 bases, with 17 bases remaining between them. The CDR3 covers 16 residues. Germline values: CDR1 PRHDT, CDR2 FYEKMQ (reference sequence). The CDR3 region has the DNA TGTGCCAGCAGCTACTCTTCAGACTGGGGCGGAAACACCATATATTTT. It codes for CASSYSSDWGGNTIYF.

The chain couples TRBV6-5 to TRBJ1-1, with a possible D match to TRBD1 (5 bases). This CDR3 spans 13 amino acids. Deletions cut 8 bases from V and 2 bases from J, with 12 bases between. The V gene's germline CDR1 is MNHEY and CDR2 SVGAGI. The CDR3 loop is CASRPQGNTEAFF. The DNA for the CDR3 is TGTGCCAGCCGCCCTCAGGGAAACACTGAAGCTTTCTTT.

CDR3 in amino acids: CASMEGGGEKLFF. CDR3 DNA sequence: TGTGCCAGCATGGAGGGGGGAGGAGAAAAACTGTTTTTT. The gene calls are TRBV6-5 and TRBJ1-4; D is possibly TRBD1 (6 bases). Trimming cost V 7 bases and J 8 bases, with 14 bases left between them. Looked up from germline, CDR1 is MNHEY and CDR2 is SVGAGI. The CDR3 has 13 amino acids.

The chain uses TRBV6-6 and TRBJ1-2; D is uncertain. The CDR3 runs to 14 residues. Trimming shortened V by 0 bases and J by 4 bases, and 9 bases separated the two germline ends. Germline CDR1 reads MNHNY; CDR2 reads SVGAGI (reference sequence). CDR3: CASSYSGGPYGYTF. CDR3 DNA sequence: TGTGCCAGCAGTTACTCCGGCGGTCCCTATGGCTACACCTTC.

The chain joins TRBV29-1 to TRBJ2-1; possible D gene TRBD2, 5 bases. This CDR3 is built from 16 residues. Trimming removed 3 bases from V and 0 bases from J, with 15 bases in between. Germline values: CDR1 SQVTM, CDR2 ANQGSEA. The CDR3 is CSVDSGGLSSYNEQFF. The CDR3 nucleotides read TGCAGCGTTGACAGTGGCGGGCTAAGCTCCTACAATGAGCAGTTCTTC.

The rearrangement joins TRBV14 to TRBJ1-2; 8 bases fit TRBD1. V trimming: 5 bases; J trimming: 8 bases; junction bases outside the gene matches: 16. The length of the CDR3 is 16 residues. From germline, CDR1 is SGHDN and CDR2 FVKESK. For the CDR3, the DNA is TGTGCCAGCAGCTTGGGACAGGCCCTGCCCTATGGGGGCTACACCTTC. It yields the protein CASSLGQALPYGGYTF.

The sample holds a few counts of this clone. The chain's CDR3 is CASSQTGADTQYF. As DNA, the CDR3 is TGTGCCAGCAGCCAGACAGGGGCAGATACGCAGTATTTT. The rearrangement joins TRBV6-5 to TRBJ2-3, with 8 bases fitting TRBD1. The CDR3 is 13 residues long. From germline, CDR1 is MNHEY and CDR2 SVGAGI. After removal of 6 bases from V and 4 bases from J, the junction contained 3 bases not matched to a gene.